These 32 T cell receptor beta chains share one sample of origin, sequenced in a study of lymphopenia after photon versus proton radiotherapy (dated by TCRdb to the late 2010s). Libraries came from the immunoSEQ multiplex PCR assay. TCRdb carries this immuneACCESS record with in-frame sequences only. Its versions omit some clonotypes, under half of them owing to an unresolved V gene in the studies checked, with the rest unexplained. The table for this sample lists 30,000 to 45,000 clones; about 90% of them were counted only once. 13% to 15% of the sample is in the top ten clones. Specimen: peripheral blood, collected from a patient treated with photon-based radiotherapy. These receptors were collected from a man between 60 and 70 years old with cholangiocarcinoma.

CDR3 residues: CASSPPGTYLGGYTF. DNA of the CDR3: TGTGCCAGCAGCCCCCCGGGGACATACTTGGGTGGCTACACCTTC. The V gene is TRBV28, the J gene TRBJ1-2; D possibly corresponds to TRBD1 (6 bases). This CDR3 has 15 amino acids. The germline CDR1 and CDR2 sequences are MDHEN and SYDVKM. Trimming left V 6 bases short and J 7 bases short, with 21 bases between.

In this sample, this clone turned up once. This CDR3 is CASTRWGQGRSNEKLFF. In nucleotides, the CDR3 is TGTGCCAGCACCCGATGGGGACAGGGAAGGTCTAATGAAAAACTGTTTTTT. The chain combines TRBV28 with TRBJ1-4, with 9 bases identical to TRBD1. This CDR3 spans 17 amino acids. Per germline, CDR1 MDHEN and CDR2 SYDVKM. The V segment lost 7 bases and the J segment 3 bases; nucleotides outside the gene matches: 12.

The rearrangement links TRBV19 to TRBJ1-2, with TRBD1 matching over 8 bases. Per the germline V gene, CDR1 is LNHDA and CDR2 is SQIVND (reference sequence). V shed 5 bases, J shed 1 base, and the junction held 6 bases outside the gene matches. The CDR3 runs to 15 residues. The CDR3 loop is CASSVQGVRNYGYTF. The CDR3 DNA reads as TGTGCCAGTAGTGTACAGGGGGTCCGTAACTATGGCTACACCTTC.

The chain employs TRBV6-6 and TRBJ2-1; D unresolved. Germline V gene sequence: CDR1 MNHNY, CDR2 SVGAGI (reference sequence). The CDR3 runs to 13 residues. Trimming took off 7 bases at V and 1 base at J, with 8 bases between the two ends. DNA for the CDR3: TGTGCCAGCACCGTGGGTTCCTACAATGAGCAGTTCTTC. This encodes CASTVGSYNEQFF.

J is TRBJ2-2 and V is TRBV28, with TRBD1 matching 8 bases. The V and J ends lost 8 bases and 5 bases, in that order; junction bases with no gene match: 7. CDR3 length: 14 amino acids. Germline CDR1 reads MDHEN; CDR2 reads SYDVKM. CDR3 coding DNA: TGTGCCAGCCGGGAACAGGGGGAGACCGGGGAGCTGTTTTTT. Translated: CASREQGETGELFF.

The V call is TRBV6-5, the J call TRBJ2-7; D is tentatively TRBD1 or TRBD2 (5 bases each). V lost 5 bases and J 4 bases, leaving 18 bases between the germline ends. The CDR3 extends over 15 amino acids. Germline CDR1 and CDR2: MNHEY and SVGAGI. The CDR3: CASSPGTLPRYEQYF. In DNA form, the CDR3 reads TGTGCCAGCAGTCCCGGGACGCTGCCGAGGTACGAGCAGTACTTC.

CDR3 coding DNA: TGTGCCAGCAGCTTCACAGGGCCCAAAAACATTCAGTACTTC. This translates into CASSFTGPKNIQYF. This chain joins TRBV5-4 and TRBJ2-4; D perhaps matches TRBD1 (6 bases). Germline V CDR1 and CDR2: SGHNT, YYREEE (reference sequence). The length of the CDR3 is 14 residues. V was shortened by 2 bases and J by 2 bases, with 8 bases between the two germline ends.

V gene TRBV5-1 combines with J gene TRBJ2-5, with 12 positions matching TRBD2. The CDR3 length is 15 residues. V was clipped by 4 bases and J by 2 bases; unmatched bases: 3. Per germline, CDR1 SGHRS and CDR2 YFSETQ. The CDR3, as DNA: TGCGCCAGCAGCCATGGGACTAGCGGGCAAGAGACCCAGTACTTC. It translates to CASSHGTSGQETQYF.

This chain links TRBV18 with TRBJ1-5; 7 bases line up with TRBD1. The V and J ends lost 2 bases and 2 bases, in that order; junction bases with no gene match: 0. Germline values: CDR1 KGHSH, CDR2 LQKENI. This CDR3 contains 14 residues. The CDR3 coding sequence is TGTGCCAGCTCACCAACAGGGGGCAATCAGCCCCAGCATTTT. Protein product: CASSPTGGNQPQHF.

The chain uses TRBV7-9 and TRBJ1-1; tentative D call: TRBD1 (5 bases). The CDR3 has 16 amino acids. Germline-derived CDR1 and CDR2 are SEHNR and FQNEAQ (reference sequence). The V and J ends lost 8 bases and 2 bases respectively, with 21 bases between them. The DNA of the CDR3 is TGTGCCAGCTTGGTCACAGGATCTTACCCAAACACTGAAGCTTTCTTT. Protein product: CASLVTGSYPNTEAFF.

This chain joins TRBV11-2 and TRBJ2-7, with 7 bases aligning to TRBD1. The germline V gene encodes CDR1 SGHAT and CDR2 FQNNGV. V shed 4 bases, J shed 5 bases, and the junction held 11 bases outside the gene matches. CDR3 size: 15 residues. The CDR3 sequence: CASSSDRADYDEQYF. CDR3 DNA: TGTGCCAGCAGCTCCGACAGGGCTGACTACGACGAGCAGTACTTC.

The rearrangement links TRBV19 to TRBJ2-6; D is uncertain. The CDR3 length is 17 residues. CDR1 and CDR2 from the germline V gene are LNHDA and SQIVND (reference sequence). Trimming cost V 5 bases and J 0 bases, with 14 bases left between them. The CDR3 sequence is CASSPKVGGSGANVLTF. DNA for the CDR3: TGTGCCAGTAGTCCAAAAGTGGGCGGCTCTGGGGCCAACGTCCTGACTTTC.

This clone was seen just once. The V gene is TRBV9, the J gene TRBJ1-6, with 7 bases identical to TRBD1. This CDR3 region has 16 residues. With 0 bases clipped from V and 7 bases from J, the junction kept 7 bases outside the gene matches. Looked up from germline, CDR1 is SGDLS and CDR2 is YYNGEE. CDR3 protein: CASSVEPTGRNSPLHF. CDR3 nucleotides: TGTGCCAGCAGCGTAGAACCGACAGGGCGCAATTCACCCCTCCACTTT.

The chain combines TRBV5-1 with TRBJ2-2; D remains unclear. CDR1 and CDR2 from the germline V gene are SGHRS and YFSETQ. Trimming removed 4 bases at V and 1 base at J, with 8 bases between. This CDR3 has 14 amino acids. The CDR3 reads CASSRQGNTGELFF. The CDR3 DNA is TGCGCCAGCAGCCGCCAAGGGAACACCGGGGAGCTGTTTTTT.

This clone showed up just once. V usage is TRBV27 and J usage is TRBJ2-3; weak D call: TRBD1 (5 bases). CDR3 length: 14 amino acids. The V gene lost 2 bases and the J gene lost 4 bases, with 10 bases spanning the gap. The V gene's germline CDR1 is MNHEY and CDR2 SMNVEV (reference sequence). The CDR3 is CASSLRGHPDTQYF. The CDR3 DNA follows: TGTGCCAGCAGTTTAAGAGGACACCCAGATACGCAGTATTTT.

CDR3 protein: CASRGGFSSYNSPLHF. The CDR3 DNA is TGTGCCTCTCGAGGGGGCTTTAGCTCCTATAATTCACCCCTCCACTTT. The chain joins TRBV11-2 to TRBJ1-6, with TRBD1 matching over 7 bases. The J segment lost 0 bases and the V segment lost 11 bases, leaving 10 bases of the junction unmatched. Germline CDR1 SGHAT, CDR2 FQNNGV. The CDR3 length is 16 residues.

The gene calls are TRBV6-7 and TRBJ1-5; 7 bases fit TRBD1. TRBV6-7 is annotated as an ORF whose role is uncertain. V was clipped by 2 bases and J by 2 bases; unmatched bases: 6. This CDR3 comprises 16 residues. CDR3 DNA sequence: TGTGCCAGCAGTTACCTCAGGGGGTCCGGCAATCAGCCCCAGCATTTT. Protein: CASSYLRGSGNQPQHF.

The chain couples TRBV6-6 to TRBJ2-7; no clear D gene. V was cut by 2 bases and J by 4 bases, with 3 bases left in between. The CDR3 extends over 11 amino acids. The germline gives CDR1 MNHNY, CDR2 SVGAGI (reference sequence). The CDR3 protein is CASSYQYEQYF. The DNA for the CDR3 is TGTGCCAGCAGTTACCAATACGAGCAGTACTTC.

This chain joins TRBV20-1 and TRBJ1-1, with D unresolved. Germline assignment: CDR1 DFQATT and CDR2 SNEGSKA (reference sequence). The CDR3 is 11 amino acids. V was trimmed by 6 bases and J by 6 bases, leaving 11 bases between them. The CDR3 DNA reads as TGCAGTGCCACTAACTTGGCTGAAGCTTTCTTT. Amino acids: CSATNLAEAFF.

This clone has only a few counts. This chain uses TRBV19 with TRBJ2-1; TRBD2 matches 8 bases. The CDR3 is made up of 14 amino acids. Germline V CDR1 and CDR2: LNHDA, SQIVND (reference sequence). Germline trimming cut 5 bases from V and 5 bases from J; bases unmatched to any gene: 5. The chain's CDR3 is CASSREGRNNEQFF. CDR3 nucleotide sequence: TGTGCCAGTAGTCGGGAGGGGAGGAACAATGAGCAGTTCTTC.

This sequence joins TRBV19 and TRBJ2-7, with 7 bases fitting TRBD2. Germline CDR1 is LNHDA and CDR2 is SQIVND (reference sequence). The CDR3 sequence is 13 residues long. V was pared by 5 bases and J by 3 bases, with 4 bases of the junction left unmatched. The CDR3 DNA follows: TGTGCCAGTAGTCCCCAGCGGGACTACGAGCAGTACTTC. Translation gives CASSPQRDYEQYF.

The rearrangement uses TRBV28 and TRBJ1-4; D is undetermined. In germline, CDR1 is MDHEN, CDR2 SYDVKM. The CDR3 contains 13 residues. Deletions cut 7 bases from V and 14 bases from J, with 20 bases between. This CDR3 reads CASTYRREGFLFF. In nucleotides, the CDR3 is TGTGCCAGCACCTACCGGAGAGAGGGATTCCTGTTTTTT.

J is TRBJ2-5 and V is TRBV18; TRBD1 or TRBD2 may be the D gene (5 bases each). The germline V gene encodes CDR1 KGHSH and CDR2 LQKENI. V lost 0 bases and J lost 5, with 10 bases in between. The CDR3 runs to 14 residues. CDR3 coding DNA: TGTGCCAGCTCACCACCTCCGGGGCGGGAGACCCAGTACTTC. Protein product: CASSPPPGRETQYF.

This clone was found once. The rearrangement joins TRBV5-1 to TRBJ2-2; TRBD2 might be the D (6 bases). V was trimmed by 1 base and J by 6 bases, leaving 13 bases between them. This CDR3 has 15 amino acids. In germline, CDR1 is SGHRS, CDR2 YFSETQ. CDR3 in amino acids: CASSLNGGFPGELFF. DNA for the CDR3: TGCGCCAGCAGCTTGAATGGAGGGTTCCCCGGGGAGCTGTTTTTT.

J is TRBJ1-1 and V is TRBV10-2; D remains unclear. Looked up from germline, CDR1 is WSHSY and CDR2 is SAAADI. Trimming left V 1 base short and J 5 bases short, with 8 bases between. CDR3 size: 13 residues. The CDR3 region is CASSEFRDTEAFF. For the CDR3, the DNA is TGCGCCAGCAGTGAGTTTAGGGATACTGAAGCTTTCTTT.

The rearrangement uses TRBV14 and TRBJ1-6; D perhaps matches TRBD1 (5 bases). Trimming took 0 bases from V and 6 from J, leaving 12 bases between them. Germline CDR1 is SGHDN and CDR2 is FVKESK. This CDR3 is built from 16 residues. CDR3 in DNA: TGTGCCAGCAGCCAAGATCAGGGTGTGGGTAATTCACCCCTCCACTTT. Translation gives CASSQDQGVGNSPLHF.

This rearrangement joins TRBV6-5 to TRBJ2-3, with D possibly being TRBD1 or TRBD2 (5 bases each). V lost 4 bases, J lost 1 base, and 12 bases lay in between. The CDR3 covers 15 residues. Germline CDR1 MNHEY, CDR2 SVGAGI. The CDR3 loop reads CASSSTGTGTDTQYF. CDR3 nucleotide sequence: TGTGCCAGCAGTTCGACCGGGACGGGCACAGATACGCAGTATTTT.

This chain uses TRBV5-1 with TRBJ2-2, with a possible D match to TRBD1 (6 bases). Germline V lookup: CDR1 SGHRS, CDR2 YFSETQ. There are 16 residues in the CDR3. V lost 0 bases, J lost 6 bases, and 15 bases lay in between. CDR3 sequence reads: CASSLARTAASGELFF. CDR3 sequence (DNA): TGCGCCAGCAGCTTGGCCCGGACAGCAGCATCCGGGGAGCTGTTTTTT.

This clone was found once. This chain links TRBV29-1 with TRBJ2-1, with a possible D match to TRBD1 (5 bases). The CDR3 extends over 19 amino acids. From germline, CDR1 is SQVTM and CDR2 ANQGSEA. Trimming pared 4 bases from V and 0 bases from J, leaving 25 bases between. CDR3 region: CSVAGQGRTVPSSYNEQFF. DNA of the CDR3: TGCAGCGTTGCCGGTCAGGGTAGAACTGTACCCAGCTCCTACAATGAGCAGTTCTTC.

This clone was seen once. V is TRBV10-1 and J is TRBJ1-4; D gene ambiguous. CDR1 and CDR2 from the germline V gene are WNHNN and SYGVQD (reference sequence). The CDR3 totals 12 residues. V lost 8 bases and J 8 bases, leaving 12 bases between the germline ends. The chain's CDR3 is CASGYEGEKLFF. In nucleotides, the CDR3 is TGCGCCAGCGGTTACGAAGGCGAAAAACTGTTTTTT.

V usage is TRBV11-3 and J usage is TRBJ1-1; a weak D match, TRBD1 (6 bases). Germline lookup yields CDR1 SGHNT and CDR2 YENEEA. Between the trimmed V and J ends, which lost 3 bases and 0 bases, there was a span of 11 bases. The CDR3 has 15 amino acids. CDR3: CASSLGATMNTEAFF. The CDR3 DNA follows: TGTGCCAGCAGCTTGGGGGCTACTATGAACACTGAAGCTTTCTTT.

The genes are TRBV5-8 and TRBJ1-4; D is unresolved. Germline V gives CDR1 SGHTS, CDR2 YDEGEE. Trimming took off 6 bases at V and 5 bases at J, with 20 bases between the two ends. CDR3 length: 16 residues. The CDR3 DNA sequence: TGTGCCAGCATTAGTGGACGAGCTACCTTAAATGAAAAACTGTTTTTT. Translating gives CASISGRATLNEKLFF. The variable domain in full, completed from reference TRBV5-8 and TRBJ1-4, reads EAGVTQSPTHLIKTRGQQATLRCSPISGHTSVYWYQQALGLGLQFLLWYDEGEERNRGNFPPRFSGRQFPNYSSELNVNALELEDSALYLCASISGRATLNEKLFFGSGTQLSVL.